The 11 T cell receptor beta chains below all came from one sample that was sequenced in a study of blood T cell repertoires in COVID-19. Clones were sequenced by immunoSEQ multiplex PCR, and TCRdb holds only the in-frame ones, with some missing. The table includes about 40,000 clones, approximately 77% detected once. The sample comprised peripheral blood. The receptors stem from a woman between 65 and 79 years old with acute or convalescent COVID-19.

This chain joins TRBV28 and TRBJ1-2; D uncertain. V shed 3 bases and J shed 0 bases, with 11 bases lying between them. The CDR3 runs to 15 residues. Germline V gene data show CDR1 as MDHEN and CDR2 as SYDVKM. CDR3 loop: CASSLWPGTNYGYTF. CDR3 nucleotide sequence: TGTGCCAGCAGTTTGTGGCCGGGGACTAACTATGGCTACACCTTC.

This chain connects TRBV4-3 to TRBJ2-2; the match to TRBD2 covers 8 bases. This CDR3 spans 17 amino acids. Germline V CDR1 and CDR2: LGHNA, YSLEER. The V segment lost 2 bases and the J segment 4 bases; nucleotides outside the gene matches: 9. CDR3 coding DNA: TGCGCCAGCAGCCAACAGCCCAGCGGGAGTAGCACCGGGGAGCTGTTTTTT. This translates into CASSQQPSGSSTGELFF.

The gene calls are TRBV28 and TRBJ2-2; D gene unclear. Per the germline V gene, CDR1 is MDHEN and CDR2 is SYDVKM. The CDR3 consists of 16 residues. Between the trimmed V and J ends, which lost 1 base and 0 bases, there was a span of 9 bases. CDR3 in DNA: TGTGCCAGCAGTTTATCGGTGGGCCCGAACACCGGGGAGCTGTTTTTT. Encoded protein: CASSLSVGPNTGELFF.

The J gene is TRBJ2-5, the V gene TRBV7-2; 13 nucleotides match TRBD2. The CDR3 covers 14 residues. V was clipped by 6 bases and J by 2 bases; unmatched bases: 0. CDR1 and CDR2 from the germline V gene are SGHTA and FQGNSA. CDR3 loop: CASRLAGGQETQYF. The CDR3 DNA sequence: TGTGCCAGCAGACTAGCGGGAGGGCAAGAGACCCAGTACTTC.

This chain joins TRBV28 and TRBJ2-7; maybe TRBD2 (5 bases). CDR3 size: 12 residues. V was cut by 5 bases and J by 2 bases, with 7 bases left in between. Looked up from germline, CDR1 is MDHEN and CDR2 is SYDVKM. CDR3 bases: TGTGCCAGCAGTAGTAGCGCCTACGAGCAGTACTTC. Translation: CASSSSAYEQYF.

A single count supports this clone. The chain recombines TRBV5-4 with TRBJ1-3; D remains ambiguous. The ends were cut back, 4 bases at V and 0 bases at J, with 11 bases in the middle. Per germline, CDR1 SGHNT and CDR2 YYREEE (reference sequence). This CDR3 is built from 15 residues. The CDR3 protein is CASSALQSSGNTIYF. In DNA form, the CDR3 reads TGTGCCAGCAGCGCCTTACAGAGCTCTGGAAACACCATATATTTT.

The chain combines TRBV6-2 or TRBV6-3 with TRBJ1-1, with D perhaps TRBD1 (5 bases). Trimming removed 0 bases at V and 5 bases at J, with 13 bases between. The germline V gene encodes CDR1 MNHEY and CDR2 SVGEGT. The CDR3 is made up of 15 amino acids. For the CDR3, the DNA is TGTGCCAGCAGTTACTCGGCAGGGTGGGTAACTGAAGCTTTCTTT. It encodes CASSYSAGWVTEAFF.

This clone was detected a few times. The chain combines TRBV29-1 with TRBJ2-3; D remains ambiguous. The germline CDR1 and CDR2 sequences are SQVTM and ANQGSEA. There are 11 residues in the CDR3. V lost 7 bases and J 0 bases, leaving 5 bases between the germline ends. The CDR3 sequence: CSEQSTDTQYF. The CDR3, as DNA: TGCAGCGAACAGAGCACAGATACGCAGTATTTT.

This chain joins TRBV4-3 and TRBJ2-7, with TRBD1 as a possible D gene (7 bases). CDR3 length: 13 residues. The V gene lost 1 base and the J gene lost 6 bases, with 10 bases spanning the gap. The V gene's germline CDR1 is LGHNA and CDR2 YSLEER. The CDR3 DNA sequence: TGCGCCAGCAGCCAAGTGCAGGGGGGCGAGCAGTACTTC. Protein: CASSQVQGGEQYF.

The CDR3 loop is CASSLGLAGVGNEQFF. In DNA, the CDR3 is TGTGCCAGCAGCTTAGGCCTAGCGGGAGTAGGAAATGAGCAGTTCTTC. The chain carries TRBV13 and TRBJ2-1, with 10 nucleotides matching TRBD2. Per the germline V gene, CDR1 is PRHDT and CDR2 is FYEKMQ (reference sequence). The trim removed 0 bases at V and 7 bases at J, leaving 6 bases unmatched. The CDR3 extends over 16 amino acids.

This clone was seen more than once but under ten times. CDR3 protein: CASSDWASGANVLTF. The DNA for the CDR3 is TGTGCCAGCAGTGACTGGGCATCTGGGGCCAACGTCCTGACTTTC. The chain carries TRBV2 and TRBJ2-6; D call uncertain. Trimming took 3 bases from V and 1 from J, leaving 7 bases between them. The CDR3 runs 15 residues. Germline loops: CDR1 SNHLY, CDR2 FYNNEI.